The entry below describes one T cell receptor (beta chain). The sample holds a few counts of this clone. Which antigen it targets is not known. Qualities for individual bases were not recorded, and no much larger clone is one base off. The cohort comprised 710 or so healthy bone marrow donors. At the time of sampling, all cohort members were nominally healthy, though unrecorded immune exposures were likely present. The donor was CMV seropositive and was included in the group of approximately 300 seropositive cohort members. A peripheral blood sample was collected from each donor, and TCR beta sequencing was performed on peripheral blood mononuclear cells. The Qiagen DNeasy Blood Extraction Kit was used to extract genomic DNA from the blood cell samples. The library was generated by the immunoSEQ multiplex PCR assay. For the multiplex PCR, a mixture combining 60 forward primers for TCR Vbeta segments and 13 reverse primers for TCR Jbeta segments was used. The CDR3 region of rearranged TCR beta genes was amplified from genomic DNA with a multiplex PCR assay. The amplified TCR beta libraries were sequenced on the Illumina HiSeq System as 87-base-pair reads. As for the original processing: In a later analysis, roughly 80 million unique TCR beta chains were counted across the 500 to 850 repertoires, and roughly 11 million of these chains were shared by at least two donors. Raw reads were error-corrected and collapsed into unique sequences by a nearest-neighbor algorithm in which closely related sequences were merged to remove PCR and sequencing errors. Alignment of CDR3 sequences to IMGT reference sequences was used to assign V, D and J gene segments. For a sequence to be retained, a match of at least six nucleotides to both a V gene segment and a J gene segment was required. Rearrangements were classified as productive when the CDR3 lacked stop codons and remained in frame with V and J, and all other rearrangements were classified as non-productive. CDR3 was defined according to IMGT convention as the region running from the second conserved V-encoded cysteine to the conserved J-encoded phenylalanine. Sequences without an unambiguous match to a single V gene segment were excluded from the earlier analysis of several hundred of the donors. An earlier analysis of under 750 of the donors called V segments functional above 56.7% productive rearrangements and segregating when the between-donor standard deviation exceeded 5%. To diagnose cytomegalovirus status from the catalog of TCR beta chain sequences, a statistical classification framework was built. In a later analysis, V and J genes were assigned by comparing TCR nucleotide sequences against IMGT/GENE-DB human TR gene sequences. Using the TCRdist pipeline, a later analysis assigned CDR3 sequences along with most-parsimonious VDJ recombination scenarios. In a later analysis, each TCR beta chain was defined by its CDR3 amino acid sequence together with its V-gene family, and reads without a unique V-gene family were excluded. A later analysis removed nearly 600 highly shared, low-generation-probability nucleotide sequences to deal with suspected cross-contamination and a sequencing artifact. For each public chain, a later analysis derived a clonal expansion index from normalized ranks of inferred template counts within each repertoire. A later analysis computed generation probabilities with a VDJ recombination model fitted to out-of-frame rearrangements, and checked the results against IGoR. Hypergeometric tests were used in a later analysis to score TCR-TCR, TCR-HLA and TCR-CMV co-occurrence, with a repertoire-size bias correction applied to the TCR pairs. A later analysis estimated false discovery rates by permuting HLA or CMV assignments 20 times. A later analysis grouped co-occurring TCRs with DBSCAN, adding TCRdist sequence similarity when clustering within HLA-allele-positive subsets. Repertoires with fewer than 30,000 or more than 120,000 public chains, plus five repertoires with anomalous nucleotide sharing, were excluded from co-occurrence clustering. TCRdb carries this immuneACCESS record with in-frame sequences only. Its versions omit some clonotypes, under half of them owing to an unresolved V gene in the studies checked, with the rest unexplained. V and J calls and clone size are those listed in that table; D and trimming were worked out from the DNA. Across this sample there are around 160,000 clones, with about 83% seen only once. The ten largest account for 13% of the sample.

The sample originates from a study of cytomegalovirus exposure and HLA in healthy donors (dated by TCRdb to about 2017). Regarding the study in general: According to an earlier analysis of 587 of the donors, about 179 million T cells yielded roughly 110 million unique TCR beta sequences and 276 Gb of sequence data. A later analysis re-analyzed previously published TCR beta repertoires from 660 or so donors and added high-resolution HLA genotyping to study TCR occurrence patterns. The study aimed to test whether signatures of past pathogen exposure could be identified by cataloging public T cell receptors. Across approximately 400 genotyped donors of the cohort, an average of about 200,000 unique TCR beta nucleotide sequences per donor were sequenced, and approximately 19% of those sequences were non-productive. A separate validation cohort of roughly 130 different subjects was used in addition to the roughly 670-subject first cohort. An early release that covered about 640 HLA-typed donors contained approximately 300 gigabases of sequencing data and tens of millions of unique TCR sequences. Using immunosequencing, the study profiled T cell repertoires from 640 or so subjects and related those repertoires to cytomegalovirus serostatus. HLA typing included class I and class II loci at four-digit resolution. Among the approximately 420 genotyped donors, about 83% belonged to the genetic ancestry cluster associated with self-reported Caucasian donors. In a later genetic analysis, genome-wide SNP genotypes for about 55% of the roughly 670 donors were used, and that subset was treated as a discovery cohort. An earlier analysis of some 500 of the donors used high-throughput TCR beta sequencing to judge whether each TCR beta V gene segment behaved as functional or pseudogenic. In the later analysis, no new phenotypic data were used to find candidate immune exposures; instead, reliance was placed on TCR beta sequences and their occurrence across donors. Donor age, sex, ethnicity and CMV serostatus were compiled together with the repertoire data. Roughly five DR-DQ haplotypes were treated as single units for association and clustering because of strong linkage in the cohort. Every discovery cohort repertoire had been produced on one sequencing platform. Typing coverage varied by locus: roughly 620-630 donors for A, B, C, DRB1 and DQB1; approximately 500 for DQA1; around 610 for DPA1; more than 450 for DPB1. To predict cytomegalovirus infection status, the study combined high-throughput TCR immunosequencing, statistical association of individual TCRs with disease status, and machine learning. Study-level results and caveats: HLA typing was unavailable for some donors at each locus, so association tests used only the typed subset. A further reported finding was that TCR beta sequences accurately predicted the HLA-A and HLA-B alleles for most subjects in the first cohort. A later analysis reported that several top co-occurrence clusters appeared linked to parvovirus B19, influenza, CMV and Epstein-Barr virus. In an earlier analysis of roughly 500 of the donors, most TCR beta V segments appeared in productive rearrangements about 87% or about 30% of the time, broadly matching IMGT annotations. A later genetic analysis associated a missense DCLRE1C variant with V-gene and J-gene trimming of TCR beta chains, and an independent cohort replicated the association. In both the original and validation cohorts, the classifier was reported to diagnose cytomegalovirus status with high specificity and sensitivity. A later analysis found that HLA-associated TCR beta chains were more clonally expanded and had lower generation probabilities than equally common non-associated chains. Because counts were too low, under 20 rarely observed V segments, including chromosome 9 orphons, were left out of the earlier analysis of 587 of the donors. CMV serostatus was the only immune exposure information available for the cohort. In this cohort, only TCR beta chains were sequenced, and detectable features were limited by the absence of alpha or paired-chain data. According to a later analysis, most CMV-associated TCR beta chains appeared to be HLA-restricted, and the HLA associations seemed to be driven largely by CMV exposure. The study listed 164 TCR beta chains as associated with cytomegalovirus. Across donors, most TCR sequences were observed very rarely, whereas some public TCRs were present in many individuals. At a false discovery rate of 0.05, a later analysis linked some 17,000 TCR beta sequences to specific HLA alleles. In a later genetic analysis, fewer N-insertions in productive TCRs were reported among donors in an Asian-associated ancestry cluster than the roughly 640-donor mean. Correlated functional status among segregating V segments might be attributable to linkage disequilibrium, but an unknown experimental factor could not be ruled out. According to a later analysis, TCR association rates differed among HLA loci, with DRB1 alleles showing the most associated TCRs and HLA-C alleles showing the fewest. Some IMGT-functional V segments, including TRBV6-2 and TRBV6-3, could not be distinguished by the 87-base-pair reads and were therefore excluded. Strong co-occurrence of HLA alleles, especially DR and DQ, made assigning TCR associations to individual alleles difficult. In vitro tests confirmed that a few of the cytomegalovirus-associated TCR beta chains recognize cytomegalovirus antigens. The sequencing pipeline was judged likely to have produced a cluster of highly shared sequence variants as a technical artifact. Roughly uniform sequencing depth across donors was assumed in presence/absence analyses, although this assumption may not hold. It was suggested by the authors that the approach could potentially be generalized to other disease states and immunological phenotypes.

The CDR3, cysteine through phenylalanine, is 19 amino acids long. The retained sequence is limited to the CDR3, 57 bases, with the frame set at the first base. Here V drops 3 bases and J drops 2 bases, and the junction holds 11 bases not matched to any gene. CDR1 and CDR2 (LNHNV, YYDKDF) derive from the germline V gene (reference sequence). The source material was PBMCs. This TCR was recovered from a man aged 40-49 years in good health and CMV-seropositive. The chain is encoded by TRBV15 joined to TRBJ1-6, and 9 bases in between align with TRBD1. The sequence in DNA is TGTGCCACCAGCAGTCGGGGACAGGGAAATGTCGCCTATAATTCACCCCTCCACTTT. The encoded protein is CATSSRGQGNVAYNSPLHF.